By share, the clone carrying this T cell receptor beta chain ranks as medium-sized (0.01 to 0.1%). The antigen is undetermined. TCRdb re-analysed the reads in MiXCR, keeping a single row per CDR3 protein. The repertoire holds 9,300 or so distinct CDR3 sequences, with roughly 21% as singletons. The sample originates from a study of lung T cells in sarcoidosis with Löfgren's syndrome. General study points: TRAV12-1 and TRBV2 were reportedly most expanded in Löfgren's patients. Multiple Löfgren's syndrome patients reportedly shared TRAV12-1 and TRBV2 CDR3 motifs, suggesting public CD4+ TCRs. Recognition of an unidentified sarcoidosis antigen was only suggested.

The V end lost 3 bases, the J end lost 5 bases, and 16 bases lay between the germline ends. CDR3 length equals 15 residues. Looked up from germline, CDR1 is LGHNA and CDR2 is YNFKEQ. The chain carries TRBV4-2 and TRBJ1-1; D unclear. Sequencing was carried out using CD4+ T cells from bronchoalveolar lavage. The source of this sequence is a human donor with sarcoidosis (Löfgren's syndrome or another form), or a control subject (not recorded which). Here the CDR3 DNA reads TGTGCCAGCAGCCAGGAGGCGAGATCGTGGACTGAAGCTTTCTTT. This encodes CASSQEARSWTEAFF.